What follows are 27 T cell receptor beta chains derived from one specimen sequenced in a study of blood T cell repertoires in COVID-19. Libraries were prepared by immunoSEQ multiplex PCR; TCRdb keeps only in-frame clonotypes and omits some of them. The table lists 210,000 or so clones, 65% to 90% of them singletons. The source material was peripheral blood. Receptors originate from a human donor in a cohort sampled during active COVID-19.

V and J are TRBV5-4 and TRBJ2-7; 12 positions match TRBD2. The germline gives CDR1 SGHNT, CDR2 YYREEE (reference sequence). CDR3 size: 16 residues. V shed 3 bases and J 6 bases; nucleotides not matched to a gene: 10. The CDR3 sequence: CASSSPLAGGPGEQYF. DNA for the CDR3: TGTGCCAGCAGCTCCCCTCTAGCGGGAGGGCCCGGCGAGCAGTACTTC.

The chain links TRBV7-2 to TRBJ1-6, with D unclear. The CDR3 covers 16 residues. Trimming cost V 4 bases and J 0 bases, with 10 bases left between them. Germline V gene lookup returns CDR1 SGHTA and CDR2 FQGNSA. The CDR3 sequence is CASSYYQSSYNSPLHF. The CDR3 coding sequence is TGTGCCAGCAGCTACTACCAGAGCTCCTATAATTCACCCCTCCACTTT.

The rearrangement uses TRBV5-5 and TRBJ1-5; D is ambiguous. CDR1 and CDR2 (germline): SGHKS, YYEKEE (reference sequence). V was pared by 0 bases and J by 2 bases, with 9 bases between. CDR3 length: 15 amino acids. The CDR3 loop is CASSLVSDRNQPQHF. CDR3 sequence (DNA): TGTGCCAGCAGCTTGGTGTCAGATCGCAATCAGCCCCAGCATTTT.

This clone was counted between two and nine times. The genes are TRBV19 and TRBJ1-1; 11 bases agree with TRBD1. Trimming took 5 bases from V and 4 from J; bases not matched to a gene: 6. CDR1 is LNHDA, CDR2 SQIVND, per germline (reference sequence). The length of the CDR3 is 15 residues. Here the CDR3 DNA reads TGTGCCAGTAGTCCCTCCGGGACAGGGGGCACTGAAGCTTTCTTT. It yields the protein CASSPSGTGGTEAFF.

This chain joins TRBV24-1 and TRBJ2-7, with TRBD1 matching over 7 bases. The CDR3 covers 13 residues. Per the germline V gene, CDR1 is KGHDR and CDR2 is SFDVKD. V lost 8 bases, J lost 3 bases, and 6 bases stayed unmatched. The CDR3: CATISQGVYEQYF. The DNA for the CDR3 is TGTGCCACCATATCGCAGGGGGTCTACGAGCAGTACTTC.

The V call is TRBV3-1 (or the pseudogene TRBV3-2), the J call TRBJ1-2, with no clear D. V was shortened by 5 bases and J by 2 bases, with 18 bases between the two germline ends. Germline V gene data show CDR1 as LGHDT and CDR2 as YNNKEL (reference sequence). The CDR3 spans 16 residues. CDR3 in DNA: TGTGCCAGCAGCTTGTGGACTCAAGCGGGGAACTATGGCTACACCTTC. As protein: CASSLWTQAGNYGYTF.

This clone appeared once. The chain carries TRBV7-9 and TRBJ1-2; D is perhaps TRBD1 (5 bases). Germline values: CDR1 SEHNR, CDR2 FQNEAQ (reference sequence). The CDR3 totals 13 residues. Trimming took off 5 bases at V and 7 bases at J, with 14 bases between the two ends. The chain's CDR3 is CASSPDSFSGYTF. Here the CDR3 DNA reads TGTGCCAGCAGCCCCGACAGTTTCTCTGGCTACACCTTC.

DNA for the CDR3: TGTGCCAGTAGTATTGGCCCTACGGACTTAGATACGCAGTATTTT. This sequence encodes CASSIGPTDLDTQYF. The chain is built from TRBV19 and TRBJ2-3; weak D call: TRBD2 (5 bases). The CDR3 totals 15 residues. Between the trimmed V and J ends, which lost 3 bases and 5 bases, there was a span of 15 bases. Germline CDR1 and CDR2: LNHDA and SQIVND (reference sequence).

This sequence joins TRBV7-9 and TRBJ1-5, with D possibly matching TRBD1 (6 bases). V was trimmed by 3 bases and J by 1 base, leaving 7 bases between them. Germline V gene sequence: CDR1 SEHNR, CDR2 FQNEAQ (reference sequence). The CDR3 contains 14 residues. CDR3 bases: TGTGCCAGCAGCTTGGGACAAAGCAATCAGCCCCAGCATTTT. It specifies CASSLGQSNQPQHF.

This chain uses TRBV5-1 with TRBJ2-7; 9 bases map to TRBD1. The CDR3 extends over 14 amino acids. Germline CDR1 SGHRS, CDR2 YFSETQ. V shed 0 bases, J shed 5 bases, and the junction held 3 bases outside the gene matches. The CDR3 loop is CASSLVGQGNEQYF. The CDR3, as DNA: TGCGCCAGCAGCTTGGTTGGACAGGGGAACGAGCAGTACTTC.

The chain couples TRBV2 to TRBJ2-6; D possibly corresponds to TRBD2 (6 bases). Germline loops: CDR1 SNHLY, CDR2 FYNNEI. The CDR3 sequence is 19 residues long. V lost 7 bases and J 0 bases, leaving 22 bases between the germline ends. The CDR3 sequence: CASNQKGRGRTSGANVLTF. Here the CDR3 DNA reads TGTGCCAGCAACCAAAAGGGGCGGGGACGGACCTCTGGGGCCAACGTCCTGACTTTC.

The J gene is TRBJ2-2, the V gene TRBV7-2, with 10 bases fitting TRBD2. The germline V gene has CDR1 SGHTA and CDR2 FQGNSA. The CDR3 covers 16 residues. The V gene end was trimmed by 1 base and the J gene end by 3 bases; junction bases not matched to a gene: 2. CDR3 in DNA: TGTGCCAGCAGCTTAGGGCTAGCGGGGGACACCGGGGAGCTGTTTTTT. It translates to CASSLGLAGDTGELFF.

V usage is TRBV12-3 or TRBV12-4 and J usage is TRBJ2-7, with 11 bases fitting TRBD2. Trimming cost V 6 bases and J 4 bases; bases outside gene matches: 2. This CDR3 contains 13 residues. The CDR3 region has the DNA TGTGCCAGCAGCAGGACTAGCGGGTACGAGCAGTACTTC. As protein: CASSRTSGYEQYF.

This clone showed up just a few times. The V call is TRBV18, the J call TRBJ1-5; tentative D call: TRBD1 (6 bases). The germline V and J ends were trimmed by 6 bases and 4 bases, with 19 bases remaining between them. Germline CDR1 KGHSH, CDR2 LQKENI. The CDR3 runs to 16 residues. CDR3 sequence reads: CASSPLEQGINQPQHF. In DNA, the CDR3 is TGTGCCAGCTCCCCCCTGGAGCAGGGGATTAATCAGCCCCAGCATTTT.

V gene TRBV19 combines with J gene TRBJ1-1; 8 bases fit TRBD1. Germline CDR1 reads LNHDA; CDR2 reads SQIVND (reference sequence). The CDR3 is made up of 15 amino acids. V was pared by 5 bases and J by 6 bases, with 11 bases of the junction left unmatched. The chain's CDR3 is CASSPRTGRVPEAFF. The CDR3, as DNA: TGTGCCAGTAGTCCCCGGACAGGGAGGGTACCTGAAGCTTTCTTT.

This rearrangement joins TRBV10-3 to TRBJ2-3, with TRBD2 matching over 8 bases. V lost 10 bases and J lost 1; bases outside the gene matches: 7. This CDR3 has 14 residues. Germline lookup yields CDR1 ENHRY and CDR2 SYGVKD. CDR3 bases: TGTGCCACCGGGCTGCGGGAGGGCACAGATACGCAGTATTTT. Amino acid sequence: CATGLREGTDTQYF.

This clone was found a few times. For the CDR3, the DNA is TGTGCCAGTAGGGGGGACAGGCGGAATCAGCCCCAGCATTTT. This translates into CASRGDRRNQPQHF. This sequence joins TRBV19 and TRBJ1-5; 8 nucleotides match TRBD1. CDR3 length: 14 residues. CDR1 and CDR2 (germline): LNHDA, SQIVND (reference sequence). J gave up 4 bases and V 6 bases, and 5 bases lay outside the gene matches.

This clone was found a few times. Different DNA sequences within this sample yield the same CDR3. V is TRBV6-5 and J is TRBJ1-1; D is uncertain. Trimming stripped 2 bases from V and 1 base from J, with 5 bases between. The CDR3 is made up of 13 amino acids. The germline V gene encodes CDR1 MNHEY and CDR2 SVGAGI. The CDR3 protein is CASSYRGNTEAFF. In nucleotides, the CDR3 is TGTGCCAGCAGTTACCGCGGGAACACTGAAGCTTTCTTT.

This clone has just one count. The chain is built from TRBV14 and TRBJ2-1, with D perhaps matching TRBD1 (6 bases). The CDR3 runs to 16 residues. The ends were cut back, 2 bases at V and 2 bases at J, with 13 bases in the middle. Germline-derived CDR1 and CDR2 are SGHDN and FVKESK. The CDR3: CASSQLPTGTYNEQFF. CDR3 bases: TGTGCCAGCAGCCAACTTCCGACAGGTACCTACAATGAGCAGTTCTTC. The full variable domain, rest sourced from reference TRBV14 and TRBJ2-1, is EAGVTQFPSHSVIEKGQTVTLRCDPISGHDNLYWYRRVMGKEIKFLLHFVKESKQDESGMPNNRFLAERTGGTYSTLKVQPAELEDSGVYFCASSQLPTGTYNEQFFGPGTRLTVL.

The CDR3 coding sequence is TGTGCCAGCAGCTTATTAGGCCTAGCGGGATCCCTATACGAGCAGTACTTC. Translated: CASSLLGLAGSLYEQYF. J is TRBJ2-7 and V is TRBV11-2, with TRBD2 identical over 9 bases. Germline CDR1 is SGHAT and CDR2 is FQNNGV. The CDR3 runs 17 residues. With V trimmed by 2 bases and J by 4 bases, 12 bases remained unmatched. Full variable domain (remainder filled in from reference TRBV11-2 and TRBJ2-7): EAGVAQSPRYKIIEKRQSVAFWCNPISGHATLYWYQQILGQGPKLLIQFQNNGVVDDSQLPKDRFSAERLKGVDSTLKIQPAKLEDSAVYLCASSLLGLAGSLYEQYFGPGTRLTVT.

CDR3 DNA: TGTGCCACCAGCGCGCACAGGGGGGACACAGATACGCAGTATTTT. Protein: CATSAHRGDTDTQYF. The V and J genes are TRBV15 and TRBJ2-3; 8 bases are shared with TRBD1. CDR3 length: 15 amino acids. Germline trimming cut 5 bases from V and 2 bases from J; bases unmatched to any gene: 6. Germline V CDR1 and CDR2: LNHNV, YYDKDF (reference sequence).

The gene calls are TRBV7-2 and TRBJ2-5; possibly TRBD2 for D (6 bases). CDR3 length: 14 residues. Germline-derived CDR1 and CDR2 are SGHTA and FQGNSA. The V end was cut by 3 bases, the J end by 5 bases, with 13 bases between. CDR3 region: CASSFLRDFETQYF. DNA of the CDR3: TGTGCCAGCAGCTTCCTCCGGGACTTTGAGACCCAGTACTTC.

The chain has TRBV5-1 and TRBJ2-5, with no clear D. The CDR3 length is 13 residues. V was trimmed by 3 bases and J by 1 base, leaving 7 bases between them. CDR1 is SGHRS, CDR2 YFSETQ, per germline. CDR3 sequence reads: CASSSYSQETQYF. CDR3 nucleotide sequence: TGCGCCAGCAGCTCTTATTCCCAAGAGACCCAGTACTTC. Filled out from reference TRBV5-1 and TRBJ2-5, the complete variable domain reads KAGVTQTPRYLIKTRGQQVTLSCSPISGHRSVSWYQQTPGQGLQFLFEYFSETQRNKGNFPGRFSGRQFSNSRSEMNVSTLELGDSALYLCASSSYSQETQYFGPGTRLLVL.

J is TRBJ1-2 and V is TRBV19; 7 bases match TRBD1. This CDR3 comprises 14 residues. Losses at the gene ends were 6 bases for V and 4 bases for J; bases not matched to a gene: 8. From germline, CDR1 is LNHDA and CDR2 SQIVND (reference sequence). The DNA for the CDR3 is TGTGCCAGTAGCCACGACAGGGCTGTCTATGGCTACACCTTC. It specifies CASSHDRAVYGYTF. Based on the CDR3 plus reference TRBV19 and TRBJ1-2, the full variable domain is DGGITQSPKYLFRKEGQNVTLSCEQNLNHDAMYWYRQDPGQGLRLIYYSQIVNDFQKGDIAEGYSVSREKKESFPLTVTSAQKNPTAFYLCASSHDRAVYGYTFGSGTRLTVV.

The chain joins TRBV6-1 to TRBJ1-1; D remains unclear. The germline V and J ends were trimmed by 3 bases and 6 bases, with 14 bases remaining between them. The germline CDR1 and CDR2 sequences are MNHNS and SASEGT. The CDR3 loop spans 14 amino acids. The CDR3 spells CASSDRVKAAEAFF. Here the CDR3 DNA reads TGTGCCAGCAGTGACCGGGTAAAAGCCGCTGAAGCTTTCTTT.

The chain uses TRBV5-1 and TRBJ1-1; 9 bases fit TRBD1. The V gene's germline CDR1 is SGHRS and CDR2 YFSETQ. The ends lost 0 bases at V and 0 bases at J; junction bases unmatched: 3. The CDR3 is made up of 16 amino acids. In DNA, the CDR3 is TGCGCCAGCAGCTTGGGGACAGGGGCCCTGAACACTGAAGCTTTCTTT. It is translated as CASSLGTGALNTEAFF.

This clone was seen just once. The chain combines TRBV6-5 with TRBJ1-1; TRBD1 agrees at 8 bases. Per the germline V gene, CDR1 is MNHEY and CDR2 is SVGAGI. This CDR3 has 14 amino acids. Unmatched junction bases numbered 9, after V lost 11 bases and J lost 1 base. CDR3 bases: TGTGCCGGAAGGCAGGGGGCTTGGAACACTGAAGCTTTCTTT. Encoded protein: CAGRQGAWNTEAFF.